This T cell receptor (beta chain) was obtained from a study of control samples from healthy donors and cancer patients (dated by TCRdb to about 2020). The junction shows trimming of 2 bases on V and 1 base on J, plus 3 bases between the germline ends. As encoded in the germline V gene (reference sequence), CDR1 is PRHDT while CDR2 is FYEKMQ. Reading from cysteine to phenylalanine, the CDR3 counts 12 amino acids. Kept here is only the CDR3 DNA, which spans 36 bases and is read in frame from base 1. Preparation of the library involved the immunoSEQ multiplex PCR assay. The immuneACCESS repertoire file appears here via TCRdb, limited to in-frame rearrangements. These files lack a portion of the clones; in checked studies, under half of the deficit traces to unresolved V genes, and the cause of the others is not known. This sample comprises some 70,000 clones, 83% of them detected only once. Around 14% of the sample rests with the top ten.

With regard to this clone: Its antigen has not been determined. No clone much larger than this one lies a single base away; base qualities are absent.

Sequenced sample: blood. Here the chain combines TRBV13 and TRBJ2-7; the D segment cannot be called with confidence. The TCR originated in a man aged 55 to 70 in good health. The sequenced DNA is TGTGCCAGCAGCTTAAGGTCCTACGAGCAGTACTTC. This yields the protein CASSLRSYEQYF.